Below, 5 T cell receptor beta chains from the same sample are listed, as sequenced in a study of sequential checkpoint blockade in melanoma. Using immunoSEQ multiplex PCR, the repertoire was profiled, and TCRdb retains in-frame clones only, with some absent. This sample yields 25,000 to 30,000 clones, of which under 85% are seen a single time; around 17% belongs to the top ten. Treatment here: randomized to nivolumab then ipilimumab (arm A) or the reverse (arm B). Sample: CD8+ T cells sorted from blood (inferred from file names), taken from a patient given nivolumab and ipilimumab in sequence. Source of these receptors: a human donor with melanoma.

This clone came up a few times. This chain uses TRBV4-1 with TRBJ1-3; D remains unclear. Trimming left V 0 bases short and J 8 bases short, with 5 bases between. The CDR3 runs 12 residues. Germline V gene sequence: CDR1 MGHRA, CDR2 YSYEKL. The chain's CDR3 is CASSQDRDTIYF. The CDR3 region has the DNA TGCGCCAGCAGCCAAGATCGGGACACCATATATTTT.

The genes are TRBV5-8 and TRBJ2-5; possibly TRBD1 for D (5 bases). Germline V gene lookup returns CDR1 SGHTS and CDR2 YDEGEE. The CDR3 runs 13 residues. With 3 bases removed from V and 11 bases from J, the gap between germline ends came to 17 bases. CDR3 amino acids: CASSSRLGAEQYF. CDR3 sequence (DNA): TGTGCCAGCAGCTCCCGACTTGGGGCGGAGCAGTACTTC.

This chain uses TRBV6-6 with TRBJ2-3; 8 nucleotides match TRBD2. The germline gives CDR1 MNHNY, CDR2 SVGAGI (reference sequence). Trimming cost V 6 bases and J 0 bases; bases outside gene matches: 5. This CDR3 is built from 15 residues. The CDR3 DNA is TGTGCCAGCAGCCCGGGGGGGTCTAGCACAGATACGCAGTATTTT. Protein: CASSPGGSSTDTQYF.

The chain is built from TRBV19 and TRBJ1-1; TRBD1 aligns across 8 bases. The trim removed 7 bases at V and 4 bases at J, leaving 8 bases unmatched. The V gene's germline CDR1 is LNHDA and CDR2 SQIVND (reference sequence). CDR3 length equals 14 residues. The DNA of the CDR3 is TGTGCCAGTACCGCCCAGGGGGCCGCCACTGAAGCTTTCTTT. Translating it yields CASTAQGAATEAFF.

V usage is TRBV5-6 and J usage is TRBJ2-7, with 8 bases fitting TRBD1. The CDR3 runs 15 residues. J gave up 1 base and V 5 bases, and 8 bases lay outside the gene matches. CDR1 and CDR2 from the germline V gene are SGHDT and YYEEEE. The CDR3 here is CASSHAGTGSYEQYF. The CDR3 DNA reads TGTGCCAGCAGTCATGCCGGGACAGGATCCTACGAGCAGTACTTC.